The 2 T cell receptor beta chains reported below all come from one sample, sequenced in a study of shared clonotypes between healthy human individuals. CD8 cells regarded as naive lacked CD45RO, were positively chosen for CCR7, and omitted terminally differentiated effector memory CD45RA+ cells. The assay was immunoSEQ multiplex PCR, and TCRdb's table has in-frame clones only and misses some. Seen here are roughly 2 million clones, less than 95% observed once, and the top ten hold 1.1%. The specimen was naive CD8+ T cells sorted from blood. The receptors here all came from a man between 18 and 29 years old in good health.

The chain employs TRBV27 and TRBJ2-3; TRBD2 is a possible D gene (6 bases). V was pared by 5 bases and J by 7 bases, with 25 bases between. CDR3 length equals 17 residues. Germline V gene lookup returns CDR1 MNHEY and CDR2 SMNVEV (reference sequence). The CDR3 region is CASSPSLGDSKINTQYF. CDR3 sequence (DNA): TGTGCCAGCAGTCCATCCCTCGGGGACTCAAAGATAAATACGCAGTATTTT.

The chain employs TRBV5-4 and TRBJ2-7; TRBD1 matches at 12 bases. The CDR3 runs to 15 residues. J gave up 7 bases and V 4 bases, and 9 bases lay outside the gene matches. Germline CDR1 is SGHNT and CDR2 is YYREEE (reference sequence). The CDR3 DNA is TGTGCCAGCAGCACTCCGGGACAGGGGGCGGAAGAGCAGTACTTC. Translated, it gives CASSTPGQGAEEQYF.